Sequencing of this TCR beta chain was carried out in a study of T cell clones after liver transplantation. About the study: Tolerant meant at least one year fully off immunosuppression without liver enzymes above twice normal. Samples came pre-transplant, pre-randomization before withdrawal, and post-randomization after withdrawal ended.

Here immunoSEQ multiplex PCR was the method, and the copy in TCRdb shows in-frame clones only, minus some. The profile covers fewer than 7,000 clones, with roughly three quarters appearing a single time and roughly an eighth taken by the ten largest. The material sequenced was CD8+ T cells from blood, taken 45 to 46 months after liver transplant. The receptor was isolated from a human patient who received a liver transplant. Some of these T cells may belong to the graft donor.

The CDR3 nucleotides read TGTGCCACTATGTCGGGCGGGTTCTCTGATGAGCAGTACTTC. Its protein product is CATMSGGFSDEQYF. The chain is built from TRBV19 and TRBJ2-7; tentative D call: TRBD2 (5 bases). V was trimmed by 10 bases and J by 7 bases, leaving 23 bases between them. Germline loops: CDR1 LNHDA, CDR2 SQIVND (reference sequence). The CDR3 is made up of 14 amino acids.